This T cell receptor (beta chain) originates from a study of T cells after yellow fever vaccination. Study information: For low cell numbers, libraries were made with SMART-Seq v4 Ultra Low Input. Findings and limits, study-wide: Post-booster repertoires again held most primary-vaccination clones (about 95% CD4, roughly 88% CD8). Bulk-population clonotypes that are abundant could appear as contaminants in FACS-sorted repertoires. Weaker, the secondary response peaked sooner, at day 5 versus 15.

In the case of this clonotype: The antigen is undetermined.

One entry per CDR3 protein, called by TCRdb with MiXCR from the 5' RACE reads. This table has nearly 550,000 distinct CDR3 sequences, about 19% appearing once. Germline trimming cut 7 bases from V and 2 bases from J; bases unmatched to any gene: 4. Looked up from germline, CDR1 is SGHVS and CDR2 is FNYEAQ. The CDR3 is made up of 15 amino acids. This material consisted of PBMCs, taken 15 days after the yellow fever booster vaccination. This clonotype was obtained from a man aged 25-40 years who received the YFV17D yellow fever vaccine. V usage is TRBV7-6 and J usage is TRBJ2-5; 13 bases align to TRBD2. Here the CDR3 DNA reads TGTGCCAGCAAAGGACTAGCGGGAGAGCAAGAGACCCAGTACTTC. Its translation is CASKGLAGEQETQYF.